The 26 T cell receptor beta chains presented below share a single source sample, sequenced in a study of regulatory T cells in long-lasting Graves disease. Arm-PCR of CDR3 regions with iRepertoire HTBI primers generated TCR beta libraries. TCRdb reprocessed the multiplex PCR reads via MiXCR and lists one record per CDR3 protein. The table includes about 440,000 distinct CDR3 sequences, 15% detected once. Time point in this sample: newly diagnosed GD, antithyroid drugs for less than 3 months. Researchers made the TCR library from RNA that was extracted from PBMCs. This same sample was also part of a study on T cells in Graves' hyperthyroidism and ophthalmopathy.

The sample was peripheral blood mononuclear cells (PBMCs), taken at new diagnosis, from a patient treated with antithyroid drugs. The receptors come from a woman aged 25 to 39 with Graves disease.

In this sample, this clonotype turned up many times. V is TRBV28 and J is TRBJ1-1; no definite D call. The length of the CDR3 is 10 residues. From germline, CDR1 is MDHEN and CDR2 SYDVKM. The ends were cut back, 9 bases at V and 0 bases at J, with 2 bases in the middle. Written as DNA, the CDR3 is TGTGCCAGTGTGAACACTGAAGCTTTCTTT. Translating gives CASVNTEAFF.

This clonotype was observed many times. The CDR3 DNA reads TGTGCCAGCAAGCAGGGGAGTGGTCAGCCCCAGCATTTT. It is translated as CASKQGSGQPQHF. J is TRBJ1-5 and V is TRBV6-1; a possible D gene is TRBD1 (6 bases). V lost 7 bases to trimming and J lost 6 bases, with 13 bases between them. CDR3 length: 13 residues. Germline CDR1 is MNHNS and CDR2 is SASEGT.

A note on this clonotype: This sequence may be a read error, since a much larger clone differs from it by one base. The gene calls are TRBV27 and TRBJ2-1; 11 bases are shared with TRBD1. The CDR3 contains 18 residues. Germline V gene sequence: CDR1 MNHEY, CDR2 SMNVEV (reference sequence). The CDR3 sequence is CASSLRTGGFQAKNEQSF. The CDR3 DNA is TGTGCCAGCAGTTTAAGGACAGGGGGCTTCCAAGCCAAGAATGAGCAGTCCTTC.

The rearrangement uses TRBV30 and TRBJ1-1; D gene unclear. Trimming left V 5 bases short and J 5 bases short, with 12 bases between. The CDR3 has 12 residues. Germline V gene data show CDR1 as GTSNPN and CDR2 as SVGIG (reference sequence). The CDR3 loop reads CAWARRWTEAFF. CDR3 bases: TGTGCCTGGGCCCGAAGGTGGACTGAAGCTTTCTTT. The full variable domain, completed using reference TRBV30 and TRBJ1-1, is SQTIHQWPATLVQPVGSPLSLECTVEGTSNPNLYWYRQAAGRGLQLLFYSVGIGQISSEVPQNLSASRPQDRQFILSSKKLLLSDSGFYLCAWARRWTEAFFGQGTRLTVV.

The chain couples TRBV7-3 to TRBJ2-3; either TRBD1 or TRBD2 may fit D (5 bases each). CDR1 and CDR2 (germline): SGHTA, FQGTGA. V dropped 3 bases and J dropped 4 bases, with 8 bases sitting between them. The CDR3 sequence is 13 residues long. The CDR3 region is CASSLRDADTQYF. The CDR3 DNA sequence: TGTGCCAGCAGCTTGAGGGACGCAGATACGCAGTATTTT.

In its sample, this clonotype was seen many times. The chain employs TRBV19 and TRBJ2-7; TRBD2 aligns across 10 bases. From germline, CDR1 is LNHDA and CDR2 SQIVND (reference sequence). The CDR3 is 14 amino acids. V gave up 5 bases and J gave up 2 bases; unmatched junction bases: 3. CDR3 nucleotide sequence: TGTGCCAGTAGTGAAAGCGGGAGGGCCTACGAGCAGTACTTC. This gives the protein CASSESGRAYEQYF.

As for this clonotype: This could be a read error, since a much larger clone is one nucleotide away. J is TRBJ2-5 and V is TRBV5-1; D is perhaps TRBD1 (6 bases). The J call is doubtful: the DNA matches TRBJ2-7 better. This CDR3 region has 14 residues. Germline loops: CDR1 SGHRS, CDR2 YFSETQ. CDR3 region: CASGPGDRSYEQYF. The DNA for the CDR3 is TGCGCCAGCGGCCCGGGCGACAGGTCCTACGAGCAGTACTTC.

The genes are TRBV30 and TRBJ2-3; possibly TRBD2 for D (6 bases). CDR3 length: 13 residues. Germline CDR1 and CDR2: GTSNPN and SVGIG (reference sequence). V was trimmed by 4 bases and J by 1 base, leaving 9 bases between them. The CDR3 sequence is CAWTGVGTDTQYF. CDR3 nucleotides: TGTGCCTGGACGGGAGTGGGCACAGATACGCAGTATTTT.

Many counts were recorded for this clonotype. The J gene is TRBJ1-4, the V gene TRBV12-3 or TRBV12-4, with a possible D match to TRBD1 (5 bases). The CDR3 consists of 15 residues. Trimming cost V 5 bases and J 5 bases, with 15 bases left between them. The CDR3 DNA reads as TGTGCCAGCAGTAACAGACAAGGGGAGAATGAAAAACTGTTTTTT. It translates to CASSNRQGENEKLFF.

CDR3 sequence reads: CASSQSGGLSAFF. CDR3 nucleotides: TGCGCCAGCAGTCAGAGCGGGGGGCTTTCCGCTTTCTTT. The V call is TRBV10-2, the J call TRBJ1-1; perhaps TRBD1 as D (6 bases). V lost 5 bases to trimming and J lost 11 bases, with 18 bases between them. Per the germline V gene, CDR1 is WSHSY and CDR2 is SAAADI. CDR3 length equals 13 residues.

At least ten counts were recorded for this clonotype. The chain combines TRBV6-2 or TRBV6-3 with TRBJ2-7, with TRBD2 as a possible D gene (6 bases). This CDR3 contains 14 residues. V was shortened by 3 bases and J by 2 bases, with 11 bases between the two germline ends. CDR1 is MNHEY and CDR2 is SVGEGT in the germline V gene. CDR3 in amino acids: CASSYMSGAYEQYF. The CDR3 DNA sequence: TGTGCCAGCAGTTATATGTCGGGGGCCTACGAGCAGTACTTC.

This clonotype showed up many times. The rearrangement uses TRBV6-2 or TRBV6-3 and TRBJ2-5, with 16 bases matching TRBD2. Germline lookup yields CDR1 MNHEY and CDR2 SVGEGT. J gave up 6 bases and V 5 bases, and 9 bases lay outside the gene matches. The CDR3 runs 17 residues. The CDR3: CASSAGTSGRAGKTQYF. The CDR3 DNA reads TGTGCCAGCAGTGCCGGGACTAGCGGGAGGGCCGGAAAGACCCAGTACTTC.

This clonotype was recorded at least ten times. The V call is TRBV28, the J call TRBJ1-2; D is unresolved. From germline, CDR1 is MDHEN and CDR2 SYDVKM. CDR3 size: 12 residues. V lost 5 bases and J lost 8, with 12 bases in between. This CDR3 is CASSSTSGGYTF. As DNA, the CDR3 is TGTGCCAGCAGTAGCACCAGTGGGGGCTACACCTTC.

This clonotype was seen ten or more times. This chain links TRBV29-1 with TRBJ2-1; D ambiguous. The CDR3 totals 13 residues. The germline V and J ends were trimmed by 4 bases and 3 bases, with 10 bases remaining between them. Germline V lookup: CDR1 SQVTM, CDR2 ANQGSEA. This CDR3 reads CSVGVALYNEQFF. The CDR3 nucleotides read TGCAGCGTTGGAGTAGCCCTCTACAATGAGCAGTTCTTC.

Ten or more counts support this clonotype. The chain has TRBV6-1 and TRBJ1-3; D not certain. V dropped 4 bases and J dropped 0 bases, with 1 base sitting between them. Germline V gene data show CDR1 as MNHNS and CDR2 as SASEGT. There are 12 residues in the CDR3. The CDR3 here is CASSASGNTIYF. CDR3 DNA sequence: TGTGCCAGCAGTGCCTCTGGAAACACCATATATTTT.

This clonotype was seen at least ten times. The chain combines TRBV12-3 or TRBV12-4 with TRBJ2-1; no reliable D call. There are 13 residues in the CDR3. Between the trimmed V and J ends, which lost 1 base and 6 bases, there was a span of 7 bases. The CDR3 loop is CASSLGAPNEQFF. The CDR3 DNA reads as TGTGCCAGCAGTTTAGGAGCACCCAATGAGCAGTTCTTC.

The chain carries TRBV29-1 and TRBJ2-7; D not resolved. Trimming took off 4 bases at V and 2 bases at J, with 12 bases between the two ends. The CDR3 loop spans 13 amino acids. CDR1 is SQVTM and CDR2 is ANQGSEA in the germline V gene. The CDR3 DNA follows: TGCAGCGTTGGTCGTTCCGAAACCTACGAGCAGTACTTC. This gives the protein CSVGRSETYEQYF.

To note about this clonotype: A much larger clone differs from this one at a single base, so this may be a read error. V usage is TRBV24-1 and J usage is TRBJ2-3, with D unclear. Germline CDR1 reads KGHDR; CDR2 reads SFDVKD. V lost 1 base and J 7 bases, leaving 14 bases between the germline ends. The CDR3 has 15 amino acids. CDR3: CATSDLEEGINTQYF. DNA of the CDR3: TGTGCCACCAGTGATTTAGAGGAAGGTATCAATACGCAGTATTTT.

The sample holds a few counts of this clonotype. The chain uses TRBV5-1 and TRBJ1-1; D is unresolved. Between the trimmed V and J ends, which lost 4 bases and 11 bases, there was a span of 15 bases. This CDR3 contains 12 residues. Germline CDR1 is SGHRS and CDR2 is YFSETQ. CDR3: CASSQLGQRAFF. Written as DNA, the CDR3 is TGCGCCAGCAGCCAACTCGGCCAGCGGGCTTTCTTT.

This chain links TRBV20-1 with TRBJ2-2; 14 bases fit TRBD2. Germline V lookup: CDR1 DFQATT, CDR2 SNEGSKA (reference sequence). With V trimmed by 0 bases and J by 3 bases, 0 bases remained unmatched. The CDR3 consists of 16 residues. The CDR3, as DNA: TGCAGTGCTAGAGAGGGACTAGCGGGAGACACCGGGGAGCTGTTTTTT. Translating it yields CSAREGLAGDTGELFF.

DNA of the CDR3: TGCAGTGCTAGAGCTCTTATCGGTACTGAAGCTTTCTTT. Protein: CSARALIGTEAFF. This chain uses TRBV20-1 with TRBJ1-1, with unresolved D. This CDR3 has 13 residues. Looked up from germline, CDR1 is DFQATT and CDR2 is SNEGSKA (reference sequence). V dropped 1 base and J dropped 5 bases, with 11 bases sitting between them.

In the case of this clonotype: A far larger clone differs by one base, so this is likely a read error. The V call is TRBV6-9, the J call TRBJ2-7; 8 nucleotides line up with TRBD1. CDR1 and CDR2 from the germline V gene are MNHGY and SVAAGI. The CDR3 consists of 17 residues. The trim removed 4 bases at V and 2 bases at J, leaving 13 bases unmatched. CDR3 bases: TGTGCCAGCAGTTCCGTGAGGAGTGGACAGGGCACCTACGAGCAGTACTTC. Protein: CASSSVRSGQGTYEQYF.

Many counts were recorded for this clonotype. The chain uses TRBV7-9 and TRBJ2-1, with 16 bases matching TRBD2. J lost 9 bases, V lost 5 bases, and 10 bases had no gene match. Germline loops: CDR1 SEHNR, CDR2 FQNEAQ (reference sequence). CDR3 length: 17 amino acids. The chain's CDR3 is CASSPPGLAGGKGEQFF. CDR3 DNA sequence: TGTGCCAGCAGCCCCCCGGGACTAGCGGGAGGGAAGGGTGAGCAGTTCTTC.

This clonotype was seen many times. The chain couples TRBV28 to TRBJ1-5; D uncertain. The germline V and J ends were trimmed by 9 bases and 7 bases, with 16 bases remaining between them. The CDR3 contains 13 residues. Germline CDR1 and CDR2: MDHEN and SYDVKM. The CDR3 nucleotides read TGTGCCAGTACGGAGGCCAGGAGGCAGCCCCAGCATTTT. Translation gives CASTEARRQPQHF.

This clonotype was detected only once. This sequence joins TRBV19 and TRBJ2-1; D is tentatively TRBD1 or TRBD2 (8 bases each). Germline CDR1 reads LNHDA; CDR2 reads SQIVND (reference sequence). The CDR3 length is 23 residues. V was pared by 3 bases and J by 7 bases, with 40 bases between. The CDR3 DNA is TGTGCCAGTAGTATCGACGGCGTTTTTATCCGAGACAGGGGCCTAGCGGGTCCAAATGAGCAGTTCTTC. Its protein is CASSIDGVFIRDRGLAGPNEQFF.

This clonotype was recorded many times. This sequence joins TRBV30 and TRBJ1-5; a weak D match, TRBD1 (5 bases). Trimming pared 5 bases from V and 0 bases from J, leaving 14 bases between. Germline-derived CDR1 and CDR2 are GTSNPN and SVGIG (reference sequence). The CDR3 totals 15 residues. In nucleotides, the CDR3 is TGTGCCTGGGGGTTTCAGGGAGTTAGCAATCAGCCCCAGCATTTT. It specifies CAWGFQGVSNQPQHF.